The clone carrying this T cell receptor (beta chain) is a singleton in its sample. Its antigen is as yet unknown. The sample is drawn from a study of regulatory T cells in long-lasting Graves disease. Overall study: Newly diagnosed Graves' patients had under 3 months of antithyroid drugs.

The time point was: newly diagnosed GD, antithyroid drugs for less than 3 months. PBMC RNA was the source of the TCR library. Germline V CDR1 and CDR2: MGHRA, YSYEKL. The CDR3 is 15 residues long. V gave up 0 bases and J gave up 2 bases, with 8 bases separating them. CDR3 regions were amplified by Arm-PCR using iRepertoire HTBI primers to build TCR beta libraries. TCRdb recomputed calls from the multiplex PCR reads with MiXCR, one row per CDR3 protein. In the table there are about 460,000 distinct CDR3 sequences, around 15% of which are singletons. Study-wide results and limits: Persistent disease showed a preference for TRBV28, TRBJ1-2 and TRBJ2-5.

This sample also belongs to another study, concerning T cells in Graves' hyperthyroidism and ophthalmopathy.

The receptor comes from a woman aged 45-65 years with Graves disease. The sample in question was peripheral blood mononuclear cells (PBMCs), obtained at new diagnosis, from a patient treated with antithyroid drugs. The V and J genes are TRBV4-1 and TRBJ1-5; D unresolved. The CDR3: CASSQDWQGNQPQHF. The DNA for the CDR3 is TGCGCCAGCAGCCAAGATTGGCAGGGCAATCAGCCCCAGCATTTT.